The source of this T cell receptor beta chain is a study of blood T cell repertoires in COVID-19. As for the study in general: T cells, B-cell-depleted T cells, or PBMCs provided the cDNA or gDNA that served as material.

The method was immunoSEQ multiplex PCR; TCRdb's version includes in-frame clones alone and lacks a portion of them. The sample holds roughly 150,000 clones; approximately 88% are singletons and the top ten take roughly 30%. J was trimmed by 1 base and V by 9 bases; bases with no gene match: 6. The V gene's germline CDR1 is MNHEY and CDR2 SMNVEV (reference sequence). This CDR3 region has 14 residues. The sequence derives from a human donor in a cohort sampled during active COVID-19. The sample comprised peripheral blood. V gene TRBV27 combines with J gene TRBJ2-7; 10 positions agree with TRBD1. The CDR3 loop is CASSRTGGSYEQYF. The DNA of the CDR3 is TGTGCCAGTTCTCGGACAGGGGGGTCCTACGAGCAGTACTTC.